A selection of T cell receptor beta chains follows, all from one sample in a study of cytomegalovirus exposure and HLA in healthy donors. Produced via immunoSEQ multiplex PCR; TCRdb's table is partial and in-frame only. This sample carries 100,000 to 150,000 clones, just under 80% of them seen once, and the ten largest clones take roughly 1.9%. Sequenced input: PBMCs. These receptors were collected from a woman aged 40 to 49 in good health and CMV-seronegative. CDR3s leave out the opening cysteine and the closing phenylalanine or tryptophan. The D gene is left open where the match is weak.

ASSSPGLAGSNEQF,TRBD2,TRBJ2-1,TRBV5-1
AWSGQGFQPQH,.,TRBJ1-5,TRBV30
ASRQGAMGELF,TRBD1,TRBJ2-2,TRBV25-1
ASSPTGAGETQY,TRBD1,TRBJ2-5,TRBV11-2
ASSVQGGVGYT,TRBD1,TRBJ1-2,TRBV9
AGGLAGDTGELF,TRBD2,TRBJ2-2,TRBV7-8
ASSFGTVDEKLF,.,TRBJ1-4,TRBV5-6
ASSPSLAVNTGELF,TRBD2,TRBJ2-2,TRBV18
ASISPIPGQGNGYT,TRBD1,TRBJ1-2,TRBV7-3
ASSLWDKYEQY,.,TRBJ2-7,TRBV7-6
ASSVAPGLGLSSYNEQF,.,TRBJ2-1,TRBV9
ATSRDTGFVGELF,.,TRBJ2-2,TRBV15
ASSFSGEKVETQY,TRBD2,TRBJ2-5,TRBV5-1
ASSLGRQGIGETQY,.,TRBJ2-5,TRBV11-3